Below, 17 T cell receptor beta chains from the same sample are listed, as sequenced in a study of technical replicates of blood from several donors. Profiling relied on immunoSEQ multiplex PCR, and the TCRdb table lists in-frame clones only, not all of them. The sample has about 80,000 clones, around 94% seen once. The source material was T cells isolated from PBMCs. The receptor set was obtained from a human donor in good health.

V usage is TRBV7-2 and J usage is TRBJ1-1; D gene ambiguous. V was shortened by 3 bases and J by 1 base, with 9 bases between the two germline ends. Per the germline V gene, CDR1 is SGHTA and CDR2 is FQGNSA. This CDR3 has 14 amino acids. CDR3 sequence (DNA): TGTGCCAGCAGCTTCATTGGCGGGAACACTGAAGCTTTCTTT. Translation gives CASSFIGGNTEAFF.

The gene calls are TRBV27 and TRBJ2-7; 10 bases map to TRBD2. Germline V CDR1 and CDR2: MNHEY, SMNVEV (reference sequence). V was clipped by 6 bases and J by 5 bases; unmatched bases: 16. CDR3 length equals 17 residues. The CDR3 region is CASSNPSLAGVPHEQYF. The CDR3 DNA reads as TGTGCCAGCAGCAATCCGAGCCTAGCGGGAGTCCCCCACGAGCAGTACTTC.

The table lists this clone with a few counts. The chain combines TRBV2 with TRBJ2-1; 14 bases align to TRBD2. In germline, CDR1 is SNHLY, CDR2 FYNNEI. With 8 bases clipped from V and 7 bases from J, the junction kept 4 bases outside the gene matches. This CDR3 is 14 amino acids long. CDR3 sequence reads: CASEGLAGVNEQFF. CDR3 DNA sequence: TGTGCCAGCGAGGGACTAGCGGGAGTAAATGAGCAGTTCTTC.

This clone was detected only a few times. The chain is built from TRBV4-2 and TRBJ1-3; perhaps TRBD1 as D (6 bases). This CDR3 has 17 residues. The ends were cut back, 4 bases at V and 0 bases at J, with 16 bases in the middle. CDR1 and CDR2 (germline): LGHNA, YNFKEQ. The CDR3 loop reads CASSPTYLGGSGNTIYF. CDR3 bases: TGTGCCAGCAGCCCTACGTATTTAGGGGGCTCTGGAAACACCATATATTTT.

This rearrangement joins TRBV5-1 to TRBJ2-1; tentatively, D is TRBD2 (5 bases). The V gene's germline CDR1 is SGHRS and CDR2 YFSETQ. V lost 2 bases and J lost 5, with 11 bases in between. The CDR3 length is 14 residues. CDR3 amino acids: CASSFRGPHNEQFF. CDR3 coding DNA: TGCGCCAGCAGCTTTCGGGGTCCACACAATGAGCAGTTCTTC.

The chain is built from TRBV7-9 and TRBJ2-7, with a weak D call TRBD2 (6 bases). The CDR3 extends over 14 amino acids. Looked up from germline, CDR1 is SEHNR and CDR2 is FQNEAQ (reference sequence). Trimming took 5 bases from V and 0 from J, leaving 11 bases between them. For the CDR3, the DNA is TGTGCCAGCAGCGAGCCGGGACTCTCCTACGAGCAGTACTTC. This gives the protein CASSEPGLSYEQYF.

The rearrangement joins TRBV11-2 to TRBJ1-1, with a weak D call TRBD1 (6 bases). Trimming took 2 bases from V and 3 from J, leaving 7 bases between them. Germline CDR1 and CDR2: SGHAT and FQNNGV. CDR3 length: 13 amino acids. The CDR3 spells CASSLTGYTEAFF. DNA for the CDR3: TGTGCCAGCAGCTTAACAGGGTACACTGAAGCTTTCTTT.

The chain combines TRBV2 with TRBJ2-7; 11 positions match TRBD2. The CDR3 length is 14 residues. The trim removed 3 bases at V and 6 bases at J, leaving 4 bases unmatched. Per germline, CDR1 SNHLY and CDR2 FYNNEI. This chain's CDR3 is CASSDTTSGGEQYF. CDR3 sequence (DNA): TGTGCCAGCAGTGATACCACTAGCGGGGGCGAGCAGTACTTC.

The rearrangement links TRBV30 to TRBJ1-5; 7 bases are shared with TRBD1. V dropped 3 bases and J dropped 5; count of bases not matched to a gene: 7. Germline V CDR1 and CDR2: GTSNPN, SVGIG (reference sequence). The length of the CDR3 is 14 residues. This CDR3 is CAWSPDRGHQPQHF. As DNA, the CDR3 is TGTGCCTGGAGCCCCGATAGGGGGCATCAGCCCCAGCATTTT.

This rearrangement joins TRBV9 to TRBJ2-7; 8 nucleotides match TRBD2. The CDR3 spans 15 residues. Germline loops: CDR1 SGDLS, CDR2 YYNGEE. Unmatched junction bases numbered 12, after V lost 3 bases and J lost 7 bases. CDR3 sequence (DNA): TGTGCCAGCAGCGAGCGGAGCGGGAGTCCTGGGGAGCAGTACTTC. Encoded protein: CASSERSGSPGEQYF. The full variable domain, its missing parts supplied by reference TRBV9 and TRBJ2-7, is DSGVTQTPKHLITATGQRVTLRCSPRSGDLSVYWYQQSLDQGLQFLIQYYNGEERAKGNILERFSAQQFPDLHSELNLSSLELGDSALYFCASSERSGSPGEQYFGPGTRLTVT.

The chain is built from TRBV10-2 and TRBJ1-1; no definite D call. V shed 8 bases and J shed 5 bases, with 6 bases lying between them. CDR3 length: 10 amino acids. Germline assignment: CDR1 WSHSY and CDR2 SAAADI. The CDR3 DNA follows: TGCGCCAGCCGGGGAACTGAAGCTTTCTTT. This translates into CASRGTEAFF.

This chain uses TRBV11-3 with TRBJ2-2; D possibly corresponds to TRBD1 (5 bases). Trimming stripped 5 bases from V and 0 bases from J, with 13 bases between. Germline CDR1 and CDR2: SGHNT and YENEEA. This CDR3 contains 16 residues. CDR3 coding DNA: TGTGCCAGCAGCCTATACAGGCCCTCGAACACCGGGGAGCTGTTTTTT. Its translation is CASSLYRPSNTGELFF.

The rearrangement joins TRBV14 to TRBJ1-5; possible D gene TRBD1, 6 bases. The CDR3 is 16 residues long. CDR1 is SGHDN and CDR2 is FVKESK in the germline V gene. The germline V and J ends were trimmed by 2 bases and 7 bases, with 18 bases remaining between them. The DNA for the CDR3 is TGTGCCAGCAGCCAACCCCCTCAGGGGAGGGAGCAGCCCCAGCATTTT. As protein: CASSQPPQGREQPQHF.

The chain recombines TRBV6-5 with TRBJ1-3; 7 nucleotides agree with TRBD1. Germline V gives CDR1 MNHEY, CDR2 SVGAGI. Unmatched junction bases numbered 1, after V lost 8 bases and J lost 0 bases. This CDR3 comprises 13 residues. The CDR3 loop reads CASRDSSGNTIYF. In DNA, the CDR3 is TGTGCCAGCCGGGACAGCTCTGGAAACACCATATATTTT.

V usage is TRBV9 and J usage is TRBJ2-7; no clear D. Germline CDR1 and CDR2: SGDLS and YYNGEE. This CDR3 is 13 amino acids long. V was cut by 3 bases and J by 0 bases, with 7 bases left in between. In DNA, the CDR3 is TGTGCCAGCAGCGGGCCTTACTCCTACGAGCAGTACTTC. Protein: CASSGPYSYEQYF.

The V call is TRBV11-3, the J call TRBJ1-1; D is unclear. This CDR3 region has 15 residues. CDR1 SGHNT and CDR2 YENEEA come from the germline V gene. V was clipped by 5 bases and J by 8 bases, with 21 bases between them. CDR3 residues: CASSPGWPVGSEAFF. CDR3 nucleotides: TGTGCCAGCAGCCCAGGATGGCCAGTAGGCTCCGAAGCTTTCTTT. The entire variable domain, with the rest obtained from reference TRBV11-3 and TRBJ1-1, is as follows: EAGVVQSPRYKIIEKKQPVAFWCNPISGHNTLYWYLQNLGQGPELLIRYENEEAVDDSQLPKDRFSAERLKGVDSTLKIQPAELGDSAVYLCASSPGWPVGSEAFFGQGTRLTVV.

The rearrangement uses TRBV4-2 and TRBJ2-7; D perhaps matches TRBD1 (5 bases). Germline CDR1 is LGHNA and CDR2 is YNFKEQ. V lost 4 bases, J lost 0 bases, and 13 bases lay in between. CDR3 length equals 15 residues. The CDR3 DNA reads TGTGCCAGCAGCCTCGACAGTCAGAGCTCCTACGAGCAGTACTTC. It is translated as CASSLDSQSSYEQYF.